Below are 18 T cell receptor beta chains sequenced from a single sample in a study of T cell changes during pregnancy in multiple sclerosis. Profiled with immunoSEQ multiplex PCR; TCRdb holds only in-frame clones, not every one. The sample holds 60,000 or so clones, 85% to 90% seen once. Sequencing input: peripheral blood from another person, used as feeder cells. Receptors were obtained from a human donor whose cells served as feeder cells for cultures in a pregnancy study.

The genes are TRBV7-9 and TRBJ2-7; 16 bases align to TRBD2. The trim removed 5 bases at V and 3 bases at J, leaving 4 bases unmatched. The CDR3 extends over 16 amino acids. Germline V lookup: CDR1 SEHNR, CDR2 FQNEAQ (reference sequence). Here the CDR3 reads CASSSGTSGRDYEQYF. Written as DNA, the CDR3 is TGTGCCAGCAGCAGCGGGACTAGCGGGAGGGACTACGAGCAGTACTTC. Full variable domain (outside the CDR3, taken from reference TRBV7-9 and TRBJ2-7): DTGVSQNPRHKITKRGQNVTFRCDPISEHNRLYWYRQTLGQGPEFLTYFQNEAQLEKSRLLSDRFSAERPKGSFSTLEIQRTEQGDSAMYLCASSSGTSGRDYEQYFGPGTRLTVT.

The chain combines TRBV19 with TRBJ1-6; no reliable D call. In germline, CDR1 is LNHDA, CDR2 SQIVND (reference sequence). Between the trimmed V and J ends, which lost 0 bases and 7 bases, there was a span of 7 bases. CDR3 length equals 14 residues. CDR3 bases: TGTGCCAGTAGTATAGATCGCGGAAATTCACCCCTCCACTTT. Translated: CASSIDRGNSPLHF.

The chain combines TRBV4-3 with TRBJ1-1, with 9 bases lining up with TRBD1. CDR1 and CDR2 from the germline V gene are LGHNA and YSLEER. J gave up 5 bases and V 6 bases, and 10 bases lay outside the gene matches. The CDR3 length is 15 residues. The chain's CDR3 is CASRGNRTGVTEAFF. CDR3 sequence (DNA): TGCGCCAGCAGGGGGAACAGGACAGGGGTGACTGAAGCTTTCTTT.

V usage is TRBV5-1 and J usage is TRBJ1-1; D remains unclear. V lost 7 bases and J 1 base, leaving 8 bases between the germline ends. The CDR3 covers 12 residues. CDR1 SGHRS and CDR2 YFSETQ come from the germline V gene. CDR3 in amino acids: CASGRKNTEAFF. DNA of the CDR3: TGCGCCAGCGGCAGAAAGAACACTGAAGCTTTCTTT.

The CDR3 DNA follows: TGTGCCAGCAGTTTAGCAGTTTCCACCGGTGGGCCCCAGCATTTT. Translating it yields CASSLAVSTGGPQHF. The chain links TRBV28 to TRBJ1-5, with D hard to call. The CDR3 is made up of 15 amino acids. The germline gives CDR1 MDHEN, CDR2 SYDVKM. V dropped 2 bases and J dropped 9 bases, with 17 bases sitting between them.

The CDR3 DNA reads as TGTGCCAGCAGCTTAACCAGAACCCCCACAGATACGCAGTATTTT. It specifies CASSLTRTPTDTQYF. V gene TRBV7-3 combines with J gene TRBJ2-3, with D hard to call. The CDR3 extends over 15 amino acids. The germline gives CDR1 SGHTA, CDR2 FQGTGA. Trimming cost V 0 bases and J 2 bases, with 9 bases left between them.

CDR3 loop: CASSPRDSGVSTDTQYF. DNA for the CDR3: TGTGCCAGCAGCCCCAGAGACAGCGGAGTTAGCACAGATACGCAGTATTTT. This chain joins TRBV7-3 and TRBJ2-3; D may be TRBD1 or TRBD2 (5 bases each). This CDR3 spans 17 amino acids. V lost 5 bases, J lost 0 bases, and 18 bases lay in between. Germline values: CDR1 SGHTA, CDR2 FQGTGA.

The rearrangement joins TRBV30 to TRBJ1-4; D gene unclear. Per germline, CDR1 GTSNPN and CDR2 SVGIG (reference sequence). The CDR3 runs 14 residues. V dropped 0 bases and J dropped 7 bases, with 12 bases sitting between them. In nucleotides, the CDR3 is TGTGCCTGGAGTGTGCCCGGGTGGGGTGAAAAACTGTTTTTT. Amino acids: CAWSVPGWGEKLFF.

The chain links TRBV5-4 to TRBJ2-7; D unresolved. V shed 2 bases and J shed 4 bases, with 4 bases lying between them. Germline CDR1 SGHNT, CDR2 YYREEE (reference sequence). The CDR3 runs to 11 residues. The CDR3 DNA follows: TGTGCCAGCAGCTTAGGATACGAGCAGTACTTC. Its protein product is CASSLGYEQYF.

V usage is TRBV25-1 and J usage is TRBJ1-6, with TRBD1 matching 8 bases. Germline CDR1 is MGHDK and CDR2 is SYGVNS. The CDR3 spans 15 residues. The trim removed 2 bases at V and 6 bases at J, leaving 3 bases unmatched. CDR3 DNA: TGTGCCAGCAGTGAACCCAGGGGGCTTAATTCACCCCTCCACTTT. This translates into CASSEPRGLNSPLHF.

The V and J genes are TRBV11-2 and TRBJ2-2; unclear D gene. Germline V gene lookup returns CDR1 SGHAT and CDR2 FQNNGV. V was trimmed by 5 bases and J by 2 bases, leaving 9 bases between them. The CDR3 sequence is 14 residues long. The CDR3 bases are TGTGCCAGCAGCCCCTTAGTAAACACCGGGGAGCTGTTTTTT. It encodes CASSPLVNTGELFF.

This chain links TRBV6-4 with TRBJ2-2; TRBD2 matches 7 bases. V lost 5 bases, J lost 3 bases, and 3 bases stayed unmatched. The CDR3 loop spans 14 amino acids. The germline V gene has CDR1 MRHNA and CDR2 SNTAGT. The CDR3 reads CASSSGAYTGELFF. For the CDR3, the DNA is TGTGCCAGCAGTAGCGGGGCGTACACCGGGGAGCTGTTTTTT.

The V call is TRBV19, the J call TRBJ1-2; D unresolved. Looked up from germline, CDR1 is LNHDA and CDR2 is SQIVND (reference sequence). The CDR3 is 13 residues long. Between the trimmed V and J ends, which lost 3 bases and 4 bases, there was a span of 9 bases. CDR3 sequence reads: CASSIGTGYGYTF. The CDR3 nucleotides are TGTGCCAGTAGTATTGGAACCGGCTATGGCTACACCTTC. Using reference TRBV19 and TRBJ1-2 for the parts outside the CDR3, the full variable domain is DGGITQSPKYLFRKEGQNVTLSCEQNLNHDAMYWYRQDPGQGLRLIYYSQIVNDFQKGDIAEGYSVSREKKESFPLTVTSAQKNPTAFYLCASSIGTGYGYTFGSGTRLTVV.

The CDR3 here is CASSDSTGTGNSPLHF. The CDR3 DNA follows: TGTGCCAGCAGCGATTCGACCGGGACAGGGAATTCACCCCTCCACTTT. The gene calls are TRBV9 and TRBJ1-6; 9 nucleotides line up with TRBD1. This CDR3 has 16 amino acids. The V gene end was trimmed by 3 bases and the J gene end by 7 bases; junction bases not matched to a gene: 8. Germline V lookup: CDR1 SGDLS, CDR2 YYNGEE.

The rearrangement joins TRBV13 to TRBJ1-3; D gene unclear. There are 12 residues in the CDR3. V shed 5 bases and J shed 7 bases, with 9 bases lying between them. Per germline, CDR1 PRHDT and CDR2 FYEKMQ (reference sequence). CDR3 protein: CASSPYLNTIYF. CDR3 sequence (DNA): TGTGCCAGCAGCCCCTACCTGAACACCATATATTTT.

This sequence joins TRBV20-1 and TRBJ2-4; D is unclear. The CDR3 loop spans 11 amino acids. Trimming took 6 bases from V and 7 from J, leaving 10 bases between them. The germline gives CDR1 DFQATT, CDR2 SNEGSKA (reference sequence). In nucleotides, the CDR3 is TGCAGTGCCATATACAATAACATTCAGTACTTC. Encoded protein: CSAIYNNIQYF.

The chain combines TRBV5-4 with TRBJ2-5, with D possibly being TRBD1 (5 bases). V was pared by 0 bases and J by 7 bases, with 16 bases between. This CDR3 is built from 15 residues. From germline, CDR1 is SGHNT and CDR2 YYREEE (reference sequence). In nucleotides, the CDR3 is TGTGCCAGCAGCTTGGATCAGGTCCCTAGGGGGACCCAGTACTTC. This codes for CASSLDQVPRGTQYF.

The genes are TRBV30 and TRBJ1-5, with D unresolved. Looked up from germline, CDR1 is GTSNPN and CDR2 is SVGIG (reference sequence). V lost 1 base to trimming and J lost 0 bases, with 4 bases between them. The CDR3 is made up of 13 amino acids. The CDR3 spells CAWSEDSNQPQHF. The CDR3 DNA follows: TGTGCCTGGAGTGAGGATAGCAATCAGCCCCAGCATTTT.